This is a list of T cell receptor beta chains from one sample in a study of patients and donors after allogeneic stem cell transplantation. One entry per CDR3 protein, called by TCRdb with MiXCR from the RT-PCR reads. The table has under 200,000 distinct CDR3 sequences, roughly 30% seen once. Sequencing used blood, either unsorted or a sorted T cell fraction (not recorded which). These receptors were collected from a human donor who was either an allogeneic HSCT recipient or a stem cell or donor lymphocyte infusion donor (not recorded which). It is not recorded whose cells these are; they may come from a transplant donor. Both conserved end residues are part of each CDR3. D genes are given only for firm matches. Not every row has a clone size; where given, it reads once, few, many or a size class.

clone_size: many
d_call: .
j_call: TRBJ1-1
v_call: TRBV5-1
cdr3_nt: TGCGCCAGCAGCCCGTTGACCGGCGGGCCGAACACTGAAGCTTTCTTT
cdr3_aa: CASSPLTGGPNTEAFF

clone_size: .
d_call: TRBD1
j_call: TRBJ1-4
v_call: TRBV10-3
cdr3_nt: TGTGCCACCGGGGGACAGGGGCCTACTAATGAAAAACTGTTTTTT
cdr3_aa: CATGGQGPTNEKLFF

clone_size: few
d_call: .
j_call: TRBJ1-6
v_call: TRBV20-1
cdr3_nt: TGCAGTGCTAGAAGGGAGTTGGAGAATTCACCCCTCCACTTT
cdr3_aa: CSARRELENSPLHF

clone_size: .
d_call: TRBD2
j_call: TRBJ2-7
v_call: TRBV20-1
cdr3_nt: TGCAGTGCCCTTCCCCCTCCCAGCGGGGCCTACGAGCAGTACTTC
cdr3_aa: CSALPPPSGAYEQYF

clone_size: many
d_call: .
j_call: TRBJ1-5
v_call: TRBV20-1
cdr3_nt: TGCAGTGCCTCAATGACACTCGATCCGTATCAGCCCCAGCATTTT
cdr3_aa: CSASMTLDPYQPQHF

clone_size: few
d_call: .
j_call: TRBJ1-3
v_call: TRBV6-6
cdr3_nt: TGTGCCAGCAAGGAAACAAGCTCTGGAAACACCATATATTTT
cdr3_aa: CASKETSSGNTIYF

clone_size: many
d_call: .
j_call: TRBJ1-1
v_call: TRBV5-1
cdr3_nt: TGCGCCAGCAGCTTGGACCCGATGAACACTGAAGCTTTCTTT
cdr3_aa: CASSLDPMNTEAFF

clone_size: .
d_call: TRBD1
j_call: TRBJ2-7
v_call: TRBV7-9
cdr3_nt: TGTGCCAGCAGCTCCGGGACAGCCAACGAGCAGTACTTC
cdr3_aa: CASSSGTANEQYF

clone_size: few
d_call: TRBD1
j_call: TRBJ2-3
v_call: TRBV6-1
cdr3_nt: TGTGCCAGCAGTTGGGACAGGGGGGCAGATACGCAGTATTTT
cdr3_aa: CASSWDRGADTQYF

clone_size: .
d_call: .
j_call: TRBJ1-1
v_call: TRBV6-6
cdr3_nt: TGTGCCAGCAGTGAAGGAGGTTGGCAAACTTTCTTT
cdr3_aa: CASSEGGWQTFF

clone_size: .
d_call: TRBD2
j_call: TRBJ2-1
v_call: TRBV4-2
cdr3_nt: TGTGCCAGCAGCCGACAAACTAGCGGGGCCTACAATGAGCAGTTCTTC
cdr3_aa: CASSRQTSGAYNEQFF

clone_size: .
d_call: .
j_call: TRBJ2-5
v_call: TRBV28
cdr3_nt: TGTGCCAGCAGTTTTGTGCCCTCAGAGACCCAGTACTTC
cdr3_aa: CASSFVPSETQYF

clone_size: many
d_call: TRBD1
j_call: TRBJ1-3
v_call: TRBV10-3
cdr3_nt: TGTGCCATCACCTCAGGACAGGCGGTTATCTCTGGAAACACCATATATTTT
cdr3_aa: CAITSGQAVISGNTIYF

clone_size: few
d_call: .
j_call: TRBJ2-5
v_call: TRBV5-1
cdr3_nt: TGCGCCAGCAGCCAACCCCTACAGGGCCAAGAGACCCAGTACTTC
cdr3_aa: CASSQPLQGQETQYF

clone_size: .
d_call: .
j_call: TRBJ2-3
v_call: TRBV5-8
cdr3_nt: TGTGCCAGCAGCTTCCTAGGGTCCCGCACAGATACGCAGTATTTT
cdr3_aa: CASSFLGSRTDTQYF

clone_size: few
d_call: .
j_call: TRBJ2-1
v_call: TRBV10-2
cdr3_nt: TGCGCCACTCAGGACGGGAATGAGCAGTTCTTC
cdr3_aa: CATQDGNEQFF

clone_size: .
d_call: .
j_call: TRBJ1-5
v_call: TRBV18
cdr3_nt: TGTGCCAGCTCATCGGACCTTACGGGGGGTCAGCCCCAGCATTTT
cdr3_aa: CASSSDLTGGQPQHF

clone_size: few
d_call: .
j_call: TRBJ2-4
v_call: TRBV4-2
cdr3_nt: TGTGCCAGCAGCAATGCTCTACGGAACGAAAACATTCAGTACTTC
cdr3_aa: CASSNALRNENIQYF

clone_size: few
d_call: .
j_call: TRBJ1-3
v_call: TRBV6-5
cdr3_nt: TGTGCCAGCAGTCAGGCGGCTCCGTACGGAAACACCATATATTTT
cdr3_aa: CASSQAAPYGNTIYF

clone_size: few
d_call: .
j_call: TRBJ1-4
v_call: TRBV7-9
cdr3_nt: TGTGCCAGCAGGAGGGCGGCGTTTGAAAAACTGTTTTTT
cdr3_aa: CASRRAAFEKLFF

clone_size: .
d_call: TRBD2
j_call: TRBJ2-7
v_call: TRBV27
cdr3_nt: TGTGCCAGCAGTACCCTAGCGGGACGGATAAACGAGCAGTACTTC
cdr3_aa: CASSTLAGRINEQYF

clone_size: .
d_call: .
j_call: TRBJ1-1
v_call: TRBV7-8
cdr3_nt: TGTGCCAGCCGCTCTTTTGATGCTGGCACTGAAGCTTTCTTT
cdr3_aa: CASRSFDAGTEAFF

clone_size: few
d_call: .
j_call: TRBJ1-2
v_call: TRBV20-1
cdr3_nt: TGCAGTGCTAGGGGGTCGCGGGGCAGGGATGGCTACACCTTC
cdr3_aa: CSARGSRGRDGYTF

clone_size: few
d_call: TRBD1
j_call: TRBJ1-1
v_call: TRBV7-3
cdr3_nt: TGTGCCAGCAGCACCACAGGGGGCAATGAAGCTTTCTTT
cdr3_aa: CASSTTGGNEAFF

clone_size: .
d_call: .
j_call: TRBJ2-5
v_call: TRBV5-1
cdr3_nt: TGCGCCAGCAGCTCCGGGACATACAAAGAGACCCAGTACTTC
cdr3_aa: CASSSGTYKETQYF

clone_size: .
d_call: .
j_call: TRBJ1-1
v_call: TRBV4-3
cdr3_nt: TGCGCCAGCAGCCATCTGAGGGAGGGACGGACTGAAGCTTTCTTT
cdr3_aa: CASSHLREGRTEAFF

clone_size: few
d_call: .
j_call: TRBJ1-6
v_call: TRBV6-2/TRBV6-3
cdr3_nt: .
cdr3_aa: CASSSSVGGTRWDSPLHF

clone_size: few
d_call: TRBD1
j_call: TRBJ1-5
v_call: TRBV12-3/TRBV12-4
cdr3_nt: TGTGCCAGCAGCCTTGACAGGGGCAATCAGCCCCAGCATTTT
cdr3_aa: CASSLDRGNQPQHF

clone_size: .
d_call: .
j_call: TRBJ1-6
v_call: TRBV15
cdr3_nt: TGTGCCACCAGCAGAGATCCCTTCTACTACCTTAATTCACCCCTCCACTTT
cdr3_aa: CATSRDPFYYLNSPLHF